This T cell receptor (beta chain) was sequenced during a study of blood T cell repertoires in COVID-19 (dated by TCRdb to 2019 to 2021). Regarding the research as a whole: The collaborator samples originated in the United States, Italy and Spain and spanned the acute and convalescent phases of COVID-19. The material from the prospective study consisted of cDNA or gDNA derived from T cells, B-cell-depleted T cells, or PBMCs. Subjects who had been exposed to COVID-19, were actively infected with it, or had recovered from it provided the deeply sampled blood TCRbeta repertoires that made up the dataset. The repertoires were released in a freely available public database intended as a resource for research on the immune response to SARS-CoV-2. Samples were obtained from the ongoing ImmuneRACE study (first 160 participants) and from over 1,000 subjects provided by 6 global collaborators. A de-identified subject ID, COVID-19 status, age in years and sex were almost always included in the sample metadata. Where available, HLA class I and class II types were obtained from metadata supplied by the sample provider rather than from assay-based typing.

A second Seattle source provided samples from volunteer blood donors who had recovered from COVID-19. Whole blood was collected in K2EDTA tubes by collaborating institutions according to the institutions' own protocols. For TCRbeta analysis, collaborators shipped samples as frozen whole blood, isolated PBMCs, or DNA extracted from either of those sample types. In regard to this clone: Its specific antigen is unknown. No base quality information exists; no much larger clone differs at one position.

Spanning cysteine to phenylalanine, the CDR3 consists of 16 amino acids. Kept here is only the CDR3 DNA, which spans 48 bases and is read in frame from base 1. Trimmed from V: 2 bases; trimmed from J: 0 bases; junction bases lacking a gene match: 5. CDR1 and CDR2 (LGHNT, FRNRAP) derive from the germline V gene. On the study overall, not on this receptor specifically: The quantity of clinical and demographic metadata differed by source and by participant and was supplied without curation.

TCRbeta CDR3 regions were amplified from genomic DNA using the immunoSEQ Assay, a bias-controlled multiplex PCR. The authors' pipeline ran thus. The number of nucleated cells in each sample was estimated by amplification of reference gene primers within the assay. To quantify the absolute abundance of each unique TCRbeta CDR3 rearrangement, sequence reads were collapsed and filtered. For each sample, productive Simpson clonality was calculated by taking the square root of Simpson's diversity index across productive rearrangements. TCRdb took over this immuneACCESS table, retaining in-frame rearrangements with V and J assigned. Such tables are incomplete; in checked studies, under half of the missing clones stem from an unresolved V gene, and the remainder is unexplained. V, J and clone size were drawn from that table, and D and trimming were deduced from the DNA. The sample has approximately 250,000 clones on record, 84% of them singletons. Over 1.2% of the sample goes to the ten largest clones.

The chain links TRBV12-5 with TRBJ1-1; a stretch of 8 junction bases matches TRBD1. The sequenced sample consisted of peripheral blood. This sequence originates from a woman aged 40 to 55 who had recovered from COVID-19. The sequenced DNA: TGTGCTAGTGGTTTGATAACAGGGGGGCTGAACACTGAAGCTTTCTTT. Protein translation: CASGLITGGLNTEAFF.